This T cell receptor beta chain emerged from a study of shared clonotypes between healthy human individuals. CDR3 size: 13 residues. V lost 4 bases, J lost 4 bases, and 6 bases stayed unmatched. From germline, CDR1 is GTSNPN and CDR2 SVGIG (reference sequence). The assay was immunoSEQ multiplex PCR, and TCRdb's table has in-frame clones only and misses some. The profile covers roughly 2,300,000 clones, with about nine tenths appearing a single time and roughly 0.34% taken by the ten largest. The source material was naive CD4+ T cells from PBMCs. Subset of the sample: CD45RA+ positively selected. The receptor comes from a man younger than 35 in good health. Some clones in this sample may be carry-over from other donors' samples. The genes are TRBV30 and TRBJ1-1, with 7 bases lining up with TRBD1. This CDR3 is CAWIQTGVTEAFF. The DNA for the CDR3 is TGTGCCTGGATCCAAACAGGGGTCACTGAAGCTTTCTTT.